One sample yielded the 24 T cell receptor beta chains listed below, sequenced in a study of cytomegalovirus exposure and HLA in healthy donors. PCR employed 60 Vbeta and 13 Jbeta primers. Assay: immunoSEQ multiplex PCR; the TCRdb copy retains only in-frame clones and omits some. This table lists some 70,000 clones. Specimen: PBMCs. The receptors come from a middle-aged man in good health and CMV-seronegative.

V usage is TRBV6-6 and J usage is TRBJ2-7; 10 nucleotides match TRBD2. Trimming took 7 bases from V and 4 from J; bases not matched to a gene: 10. Germline V gene lookup returns CDR1 MNHNY and CDR2 SVGAGI (reference sequence). The CDR3 runs to 15 residues. CDR3: CASTIAGTSAYEQYF. The DNA of the CDR3 is TGTGCCAGCACCATAGCCGGGACTAGCGCTTACGAGCAGTACTTC.

The V call is TRBV19, the J call TRBJ2-5; D uncertain. The CDR3 is made up of 14 amino acids. Between the trimmed V and J ends, which lost 3 bases and 1 base, there was a span of 9 bases. Per the germline V gene, CDR1 is LNHDA and CDR2 is SQIVND (reference sequence). Here the CDR3 reads CASSIVNSQETQYF. Written as DNA, the CDR3 is TGTGCCAGTAGTATTGTCAACAGCCAAGAGACCCAGTACTTC.

V gene TRBV5-8 combines with J gene TRBJ1-1; D remains ambiguous. V was pared by 0 bases and J by 4 bases, with 13 bases between. This CDR3 is 15 amino acids long. Germline assignment: CDR1 SGHTS and CDR2 YDEGEE. CDR3 in amino acids: CASSLDVSRGTEAFF. CDR3 DNA: TGTGCCAGCAGCTTGGATGTCAGCCGGGGCACTGAAGCTTTCTTT.

V and J are TRBV9 and TRBJ1-3; no clear D gene. The V end lost 0 bases, the J end lost 2 bases, and 9 bases lay between the germline ends. Germline assignment: CDR1 SGDLS and CDR2 YYNGEE. This CDR3 is 15 amino acids long. This CDR3 reads CASSVGGVAGNTIYF. The CDR3 nucleotides are TGTGCCAGCAGCGTAGGTGGAGTTGCTGGAAACACCATATATTTT.

The genes are TRBV5-1 and TRBJ2-1, with D possibly being TRBD1 (6 bases). The V end was cut by 4 bases, the J end by 3 bases, with 14 bases between. This CDR3 has 15 amino acids. Germline CDR1 reads SGHRS; CDR2 reads YFSETQ. Written as DNA, the CDR3 is TGCGCCAGCAGCACCGTTACAGGGTTCTACAATGAGCAGTTCTTC. Amino acid sequence: CASSTVTGFYNEQFF.

This chain links TRBV10-3 with TRBJ2-1, with 9 bases identical to TRBD2. This CDR3 has 13 amino acids. Germline V gives CDR1 ENHRY, CDR2 SYGVKD. The trim removed 10 bases at V and 5 bases at J, leaving 6 bases unmatched. CDR3 region: CATGIAGDNEQFF. The CDR3 DNA reads TGTGCCACCGGGATAGCGGGAGACAATGAGCAGTTCTTC.

DNA of the CDR3: TGTGCCTGGAGCGTGGACACGGGAGGACAGCCCCAGCATTTT. Its protein product is CAWSVDTGGQPQHF. The rearrangement links TRBV30 to TRBJ1-5, with a tentative D call TRBD1 (5 bases). CDR3 length: 14 residues. V was trimmed by 3 bases and J by 7 bases, leaving 16 bases between them. The V gene's germline CDR1 is GTSNPN and CDR2 SVGIG (reference sequence).

V usage is TRBV30 and J usage is TRBJ2-1, with a tentative D call TRBD1 (6 bases). In germline, CDR1 is GTSNPN, CDR2 SVGIG (reference sequence). The CDR3 sequence is 14 residues long. Trimming stripped 2 bases from V and 8 bases from J, with 16 bases between. CDR3 coding DNA: TGTGCCTGGAGTAAAACGACAGGATCCGATGAGCAGTTCTTC. It yields the protein CAWSKTTGSDEQFF.

CDR3: CASSVDGGPTYNEQFF. CDR3 coding DNA: TGTGCCAGCAGCGTAGATGGCGGGCCCACCTACAATGAGCAGTTCTTC. V gene TRBV9 combines with J gene TRBJ2-1, with D possibly being TRBD2 (5 bases). The CDR3 covers 16 residues. Trimming took off 0 bases at V and 2 bases at J, with 12 bases between the two ends. Per the germline V gene, CDR1 is SGDLS and CDR2 is YYNGEE.

The rearrangement links TRBV11-2 to TRBJ2-1; D gene ambiguous. Trimming removed 2 bases from V and 0 bases from J, with 8 bases in between. CDR1 is SGHAT and CDR2 is FQNNGV in the germline V gene. The CDR3 is made up of 15 amino acids. CDR3 amino acids: CASSLTKSSYNEQFF. CDR3 nucleotide sequence: TGTGCCAGCAGCTTAACCAAGAGCTCCTACAATGAGCAGTTCTTC.

The chain links TRBV10-3 to TRBJ1-1; no clear D gene. V lost 3 bases, J lost 2 bases, and 7 bases lay in between. CDR1 ENHRY and CDR2 SYGVKD come from the germline V gene. The CDR3 covers 13 residues. As DNA, the CDR3 is TGTGCCATCAGTGACGTACTAAACACTGAAGCTTTCTTT. This encodes CAISDVLNTEAFF.

The chain employs TRBV7-2 and TRBJ2-2; D is unresolved. Looked up from germline, CDR1 is SGHTA and CDR2 is FQGNSA. The CDR3 is 13 amino acids. Trimming removed 5 bases at V and 4 bases at J, with 8 bases between. The chain's CDR3 is CASSPVSTGELFF. In nucleotides, the CDR3 is TGTGCCAGCAGCCCCGTGAGCACCGGGGAGCTGTTTTTT.

CDR3 in DNA: TGTGCCTGGAGTAAATACTCGAACAGGGGAAAGTACGGAAACACCATATATTTT. This sequence encodes CAWSKYSNRGKYGNTIYF. This chain uses TRBV30 with TRBJ1-3; 7 positions match TRBD1. The CDR3 covers 18 residues. From germline, CDR1 is GTSNPN and CDR2 SVGIG (reference sequence). V gave up 2 bases and J gave up 4 bases; unmatched junction bases: 17. The full variable domain, its missing parts supplied by reference TRBV30 and TRBJ1-3, is SQTIHQWPATLVQPVGSPLSLECTVEGTSNPNLYWYRQAAGRGLQLLFYSVGIGQISSEVPQNLSASRPQDRQFILSSKKLLLSDSGFYLCAWSKYSNRGKYGNTIYFGEGSWLTVV.

The chain couples TRBV27 to TRBJ2-5; 8 positions match TRBD1. The CDR3 runs 15 residues. The trim removed 5 bases at V and 2 bases at J, leaving 7 bases unmatched. Per the germline V gene, CDR1 is MNHEY and CDR2 is SMNVEV (reference sequence). The CDR3 loop is CASSPRTGLQETQYF. The CDR3 DNA is TGTGCCAGCAGTCCCCGGACAGGGCTTCAAGAGACCCAGTACTTC.

The chain links TRBV5-1 to TRBJ1-1; TRBD1 matches 7 bases. This CDR3 is 15 amino acids long. V lost 0 bases to trimming and J lost 0 bases; unmatched junction nucleotides: 2. The germline gives CDR1 SGHRS, CDR2 YFSETQ. This CDR3 reads CASSLGQGMNTEAFF. The CDR3 region has the DNA TGCGCCAGCAGCTTGGGACAGGGCATGAACACTGAAGCTTTCTTT.

The J gene is TRBJ2-7, the V gene TRBV7-2; 8 positions match TRBD2. The V segment lost 3 bases and the J segment 2 bases; nucleotides outside the gene matches: 12. Germline CDR1 and CDR2: SGHTA and FQGNSA. The CDR3 is 17 amino acids. Here the CDR3 reads CASSFKLTREETYEQYF. CDR3 DNA sequence: TGTGCCAGCAGCTTTAAATTAACGCGGGAGGAAACCTACGAGCAGTACTTC.

The chain employs TRBV7-9 and TRBJ1-5; D is perhaps TRBD1 (5 bases). Germline V gives CDR1 SEHNR, CDR2 FQNEAQ (reference sequence). The CDR3 contains 17 residues. V was trimmed by 6 bases and J by 2 bases, leaving 20 bases between them. The CDR3 sequence: CASSNPSGGVGNQPQHF. For the CDR3, the DNA is TGTGCCAGCAGTAACCCTTCAGGAGGGGTCGGCAATCAGCCCCAGCATTTT.

This sequence joins TRBV19 and TRBJ2-1, with TRBD2 identical over 10 bases. The CDR3 covers 15 residues. CDR1 and CDR2 from the germline V gene are LNHDA and SQIVND (reference sequence). Germline trimming cut 3 bases from V and 4 bases from J; bases unmatched to any gene: 3. The CDR3 DNA sequence: TGTGCCAGTAGTATGACTAGCGGGCCGTACAATGAGCAGTTCTTC. Its protein is CASSMTSGPYNEQFF.

The chain joins TRBV6-6 to TRBJ2-7; 13 bases are a match to TRBD2. V was pared by 9 bases and J by 6 bases, with 5 bases of the junction left unmatched. CDR1 is MNHNY and CDR2 is SVGAGI in the germline V gene (reference sequence). This CDR3 spans 13 amino acids. The CDR3 DNA reads TGTGCCAGTAAACTAGCGGGGGGGCCCGAGCAGTACTTC. Its translation is CASKLAGGPEQYF.

The rearrangement joins TRBV7-8 to TRBJ2-3, with 7 bases identical to TRBD2. Trimming took 5 bases from V and 0 from J; bases not matched to a gene: 5. Germline CDR1 and CDR2: SGHVS and FQNEAQ. This CDR3 region has 15 residues. The CDR3 reads CASSKSSGSTDTQYF. CDR3 coding DNA: TGTGCCAGCAGCAAGTCTAGCGGTAGCACAGATACGCAGTATTTT.

Written as DNA, the CDR3 is TGTGCCAGCAGCTTGAGAGTCTTCCCGGGGACAGATACGCAGTATTTT. Encoded protein: CASSLRVFPGTDTQYF. The V call is TRBV5-8, the J call TRBJ2-3; D perhaps matches TRBD2 (5 bases). Trimming took off 1 base at V and 3 bases at J, with 15 bases between the two ends. The CDR3 length is 16 residues. Germline V gene sequence: CDR1 SGHTS, CDR2 YDEGEE.

The rearrangement uses TRBV19 and TRBJ2-3; unclear D gene. CDR3 size: 16 residues. Germline V gene sequence: CDR1 LNHDA, CDR2 SQIVND (reference sequence). V was trimmed by 4 bases and J by 6 bases, leaving 20 bases between them. CDR3 sequence reads: CASSNHREVGSDTQYF. Here the CDR3 DNA reads TGTGCCAGTAGTAACCATCGTGAGGTCGGATCCGATACGCAGTATTTT.

In the case of this clone: Compared with germline, one end of the junction differs, possibly owing to a read error. The CDR3 bases are TGTGCCAGCAGGGAATGGGACATGTCCTACAATGAGCAGTTCTTC. Translation: CASREWDMSYNEQFF. The genes are TRBV25-1 and TRBJ2-1; perhaps TRBD1 as D (6 bases). Per the germline V gene, CDR1 is MGHDK and CDR2 is SYGVNS. CDR3 length equals 15 residues. Full variable domain (remainder filled in from reference TRBV25-1 and TRBJ2-1): EADIYQTPRYLVIGTGKKITLECSQTMGHDKMYWYQQDPGMELHLIHYSYGVNSTEKGDLSSESTVSRIRTEHFPLTLESARPSHTSQYLCASREWDMSYNEQFFGPGTRLTVL.

The chain links TRBV7-9 to TRBJ1-3; possibly TRBD1 for D (5 bases). Trimming cost V 4 bases and J 3 bases, with 16 bases left between them. Germline-derived CDR1 and CDR2 are SEHNR and FQNEAQ (reference sequence). This CDR3 has 16 residues. The CDR3 nucleotides read TGTGCCAGCAGCTGGGGGGACGAGGGCTATGGAAACACCATATATTTT. This codes for CASSWGDEGYGNTIYF.